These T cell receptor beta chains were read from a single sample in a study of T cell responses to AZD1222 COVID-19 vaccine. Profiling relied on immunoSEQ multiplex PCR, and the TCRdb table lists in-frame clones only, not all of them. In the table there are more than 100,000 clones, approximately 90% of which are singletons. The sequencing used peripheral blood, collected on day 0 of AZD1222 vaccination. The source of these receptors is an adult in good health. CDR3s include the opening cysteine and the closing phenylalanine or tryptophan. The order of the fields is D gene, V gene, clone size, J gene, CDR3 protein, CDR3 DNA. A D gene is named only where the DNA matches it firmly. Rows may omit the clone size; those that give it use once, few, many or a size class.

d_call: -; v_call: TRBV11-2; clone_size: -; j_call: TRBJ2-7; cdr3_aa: CASSLFPTTRGEQYF; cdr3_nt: TGTGCCAGCAGCTTATTTCCTACGACAAGGGGCGAGCAGTACTTC
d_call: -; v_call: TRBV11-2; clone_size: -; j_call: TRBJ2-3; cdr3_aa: CASSLLGWQPTDTQYF; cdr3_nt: TGTGCCAGCAGCTTATTAGGGTGGCAGCCCACAGATACGCAGTATTTT
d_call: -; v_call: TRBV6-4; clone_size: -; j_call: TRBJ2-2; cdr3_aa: CASSEGNTGELFF; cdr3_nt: TGTGCCAGCAGTGAGGGGAACACCGGGGAGCTGTTTTTT
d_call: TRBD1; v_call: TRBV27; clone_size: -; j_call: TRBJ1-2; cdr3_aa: CASSIATGGLDGYTF; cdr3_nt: TGTGCCAGCAGTATCGCGACAGGGGGGTTAGATGGCTACACCTTC
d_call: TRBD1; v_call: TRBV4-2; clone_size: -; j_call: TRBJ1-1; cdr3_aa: CASSQDLGQGGTEAFF; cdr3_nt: TGTGCCAGCAGCCAAGATTTGGGACAGGGGGGGACTGAAGCTTTCTTT
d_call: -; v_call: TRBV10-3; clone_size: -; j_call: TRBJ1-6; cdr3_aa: CATDAGLNSPLHF; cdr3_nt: TGTGCCACGGACGCAGGGTTAAATTCACCCCTCCACTTT
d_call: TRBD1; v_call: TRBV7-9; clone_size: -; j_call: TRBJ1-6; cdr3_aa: CASSLQGQGNSPLHF; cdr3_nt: TGTGCCAGCAGCCTCCAGGGACAGGGGAATTCACCCCTCCACTTT
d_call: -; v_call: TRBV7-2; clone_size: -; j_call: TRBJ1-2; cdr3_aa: CASSSRRTYGYTF; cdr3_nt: TGTGCCAGCAGCTCCCGACGGACTTATGGCTACACCTTC
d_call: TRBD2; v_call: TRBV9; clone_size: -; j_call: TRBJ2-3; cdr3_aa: CASNAGESTDTQYF; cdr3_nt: TGTGCCAGCAATGCGGGGGAGAGCACAGATACGCAGTATTTT
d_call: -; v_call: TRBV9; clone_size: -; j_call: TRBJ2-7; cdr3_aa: CASSVKGADIYEQYF; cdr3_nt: TGTGCCAGCAGCGTAAAGGGTGCGGATATCTACGAGCAGTACTTC
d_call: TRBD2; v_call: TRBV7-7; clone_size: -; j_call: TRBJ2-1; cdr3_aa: CASSLSPERGREQFF; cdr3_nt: TGTGCCAGCAGCTTATCTCCCGAGCGGGGTAGGGAGCAGTTCTTC
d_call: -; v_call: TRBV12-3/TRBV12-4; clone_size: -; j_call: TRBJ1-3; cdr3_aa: CASSQSPGPIYF; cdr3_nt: TGTGCCAGCAGCCAGAGTCCGGGACCGATATATTTT
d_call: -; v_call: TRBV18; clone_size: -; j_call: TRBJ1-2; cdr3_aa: CASSPSPTGTLNYGYTF; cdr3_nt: TGTGCCAGCTCCCCCTCCCCTACAGGCACTCTCAACTATGGCTACACCTTC
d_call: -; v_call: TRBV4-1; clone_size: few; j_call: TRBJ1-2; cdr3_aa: CASSHSSGAQRGGYTF; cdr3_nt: TGCGCCAGCAGCCATAGCTCAGGGGCGCAACGCGGTGGCTACACCTTC
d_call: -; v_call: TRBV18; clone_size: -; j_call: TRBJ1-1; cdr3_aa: CASSPREGHLNTEAFF; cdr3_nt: TGTGCCAGCTCACCACGGGAGGGACACCTTAACACTGAAGCTTTCTTT
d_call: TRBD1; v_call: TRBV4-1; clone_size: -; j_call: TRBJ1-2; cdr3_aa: CASSIGTARNYGYTF; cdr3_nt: TGCGCCAGCAGCATAGGGACAGCGAGGAACTATGGCTACACCTTC
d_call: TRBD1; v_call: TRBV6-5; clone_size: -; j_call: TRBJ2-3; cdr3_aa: CASSSDRGEVHTQYF; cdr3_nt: TGTGCCAGCAGTTCAGACAGGGGGGAGGTACATACGCAGTATTTT
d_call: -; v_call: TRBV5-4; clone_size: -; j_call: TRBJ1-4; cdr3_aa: CASSLLLDRRNEKLFF; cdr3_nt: TGTGCCAGCAGCTTATTGTTGGACCGCAGGAATGAAAAACTGTTTTTT
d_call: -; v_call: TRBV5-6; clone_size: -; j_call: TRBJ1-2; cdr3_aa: CASSFGRLRGVGYTF; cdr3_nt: TGTGCCAGCAGCTTTGGCAGGCTAAGGGGTGTTGGCTACACCTTC
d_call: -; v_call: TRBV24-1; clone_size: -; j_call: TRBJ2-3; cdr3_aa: CATSVQGGDTQYF; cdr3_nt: TGTGCCACCAGTGTTCAGGGAGGAGATACGCAGTATTTT
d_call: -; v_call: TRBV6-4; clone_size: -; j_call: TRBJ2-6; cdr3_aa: CASSESTSSGANVLTF; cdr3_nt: TGTGCCAGCAGTGAGTCTACCTCCTCTGGGGCCAACGTCCTGACTTTC
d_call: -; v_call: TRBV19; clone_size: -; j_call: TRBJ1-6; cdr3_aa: CASSTLDSTSPLHF; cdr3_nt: TGTGCCAGTAGTACCCTTGACAGTACCTCACCCCTCCACTTT
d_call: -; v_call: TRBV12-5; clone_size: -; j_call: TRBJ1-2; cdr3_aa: CASGLIDRGGTYGYTF; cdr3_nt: TGTGCTAGTGGTTTGATCGACCGAGGGGGGACATATGGCTACACCTTC
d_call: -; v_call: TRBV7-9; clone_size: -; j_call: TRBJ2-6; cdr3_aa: CASTIYRPGANVLTF; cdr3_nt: TGTGCCAGCACCATATACCGGCCTGGGGCCAACGTCCTGACTTTC
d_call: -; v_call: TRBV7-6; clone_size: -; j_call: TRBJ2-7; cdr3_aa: CASSLVAGSPHEQYF; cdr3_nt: TGTGCCAGCAGCTTAGTCGCGGGGTCTCCCCACGAGCAGTACTTC
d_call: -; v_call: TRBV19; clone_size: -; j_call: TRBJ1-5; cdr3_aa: CASSASTKPQHF; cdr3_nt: TGTGCCAGTAGTGCATCGACTAAGCCCCAGCATTTT
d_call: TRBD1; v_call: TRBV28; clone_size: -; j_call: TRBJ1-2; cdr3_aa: CASSLTGNYGYTF; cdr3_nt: TGTGCCAGCAGTTTGACAGGGAACTATGGCTACACCTTC
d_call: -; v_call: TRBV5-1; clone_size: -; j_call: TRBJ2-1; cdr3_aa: CASSFQSSDNEQFF; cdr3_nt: TGCGCCAGCAGCTTCCAGTCCTCGGACAATGAGCAGTTCTTC
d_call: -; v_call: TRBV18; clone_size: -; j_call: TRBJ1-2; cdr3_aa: CASSPGNPIGGYTF; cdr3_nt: TGTGCCAGCTCACCGGGCAACCCGATCGGGGGCTACACCTTC
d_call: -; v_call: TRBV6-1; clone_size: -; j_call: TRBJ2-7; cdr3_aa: CASSEGGRIGYEQYF; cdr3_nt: TGTGCCAGCAGTGAGGGGGGGCGGATCGGCTACGAGCAGTACTTC
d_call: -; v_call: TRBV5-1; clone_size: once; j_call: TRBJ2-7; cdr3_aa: CASSLRRGPHEQYF; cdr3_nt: TGCGCCAGCAGCTTGCGGCGGGGCCCCCACGAGCAGTACTTC
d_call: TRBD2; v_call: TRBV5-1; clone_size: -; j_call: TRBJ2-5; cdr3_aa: CASSLAASGGREETQYF; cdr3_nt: TGCGCCAGCAGCTTGGCCGCTAGCGGGGGGCGGGAAGAGACCCAGTACTTC
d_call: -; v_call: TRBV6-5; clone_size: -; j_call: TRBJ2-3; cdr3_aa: CASSSQGNTDTQYF; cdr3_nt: TGTGCCAGCAGTTCCCAGGGAAACACAGATACGCAGTATTTT
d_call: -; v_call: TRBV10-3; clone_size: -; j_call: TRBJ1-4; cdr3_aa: CAIRAGVEEKLFF; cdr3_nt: TGTGCCATCCGGGCCGGGGTTGAGGAAAAACTGTTTTTT
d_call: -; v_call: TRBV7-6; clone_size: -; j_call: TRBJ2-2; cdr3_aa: CASSGRTGTGELFF; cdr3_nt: TGTGCCAGCAGTGGACGGACGGGAACCGGGGAGCTGTTTTTT
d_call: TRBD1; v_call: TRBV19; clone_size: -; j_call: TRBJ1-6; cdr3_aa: CASSIGGTGHLASPLHF; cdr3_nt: TGTGCCAGTAGTATAGGCGGGACAGGGCACCTTGCTTCACCCCTCCACTTT
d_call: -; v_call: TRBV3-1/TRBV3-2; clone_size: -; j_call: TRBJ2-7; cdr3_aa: CASSQDLFYEQYF; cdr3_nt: TGTGCCAGCAGCCAAGATCTCTTCTACGAGCAGTACTTC
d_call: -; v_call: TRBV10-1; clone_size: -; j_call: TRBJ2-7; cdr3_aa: CASSETHGYEQYF; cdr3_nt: TGCGCCAGCAGTGAGACGCACGGCTACGAGCAGTACTTC
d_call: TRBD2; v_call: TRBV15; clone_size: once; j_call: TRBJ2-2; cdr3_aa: CATSSYSGGRLNTGELFF; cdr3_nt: TGTGCCACCAGCAGTTATAGCGGGGGGCGCTTGAACACCGGGGAGCTGTTTTTT
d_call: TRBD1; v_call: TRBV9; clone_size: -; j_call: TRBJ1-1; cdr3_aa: CASSPRGQGMNTEAFF; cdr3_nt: TGTGCCAGCAGCCCACGTGGACAGGGCATGAACACTGAAGCTTTCTTT
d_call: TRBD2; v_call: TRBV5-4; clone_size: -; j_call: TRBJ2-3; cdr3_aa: CASSPGGTSGADTQYF; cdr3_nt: TGTGCCAGCAGCCCGGGGGGGACTAGCGGGGCAGATACGCAGTATTTT
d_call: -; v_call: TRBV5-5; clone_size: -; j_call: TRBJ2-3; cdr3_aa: CASSLVGSNTDTQYF; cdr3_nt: TGTGCCAGCAGCTTGGTAGGGTCTAACACAGATACGCAGTATTTT
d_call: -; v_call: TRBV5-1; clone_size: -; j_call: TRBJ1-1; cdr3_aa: CASSLRGGTEAFF; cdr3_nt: TGCGCCAGCAGCTTGAGAGGGGGCACTGAAGCTTTCTTT
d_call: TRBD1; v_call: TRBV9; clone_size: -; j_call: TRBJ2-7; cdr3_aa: CASSSHRGASEQYF; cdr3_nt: TGTGCCAGCAGCTCTCACAGGGGGGCGAGCGAGCAGTACTTC
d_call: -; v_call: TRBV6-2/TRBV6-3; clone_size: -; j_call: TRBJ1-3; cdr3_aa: CASSRGNTIYF; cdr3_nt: TGTGCCAGCAGTAGGGGGAACACCATATATTTT
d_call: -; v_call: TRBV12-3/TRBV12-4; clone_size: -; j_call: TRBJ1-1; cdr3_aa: CASRTDGDTEAFF; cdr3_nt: TGTGCCAGCAGGACTGACGGAGACACTGAAGCTTTCTTT
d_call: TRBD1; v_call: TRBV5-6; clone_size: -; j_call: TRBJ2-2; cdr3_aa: CASSLQGPGELFF; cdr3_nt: TGTGCCAGCAGCTTACAGGGGCCCGGGGAGCTGTTTTTT
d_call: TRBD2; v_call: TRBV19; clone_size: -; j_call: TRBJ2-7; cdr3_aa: CASSMGLAGAYEQYF; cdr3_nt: TGTGCCAGTAGTATGGGACTAGCGGGGGCGTACGAGCAGTACTTC
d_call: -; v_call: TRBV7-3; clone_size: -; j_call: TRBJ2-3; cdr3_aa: CASSSLSGLESTDTQYF; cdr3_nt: TGTGCCAGCAGCTCCCTTTCAGGACTGGAGAGCACAGATACGCAGTATTTT
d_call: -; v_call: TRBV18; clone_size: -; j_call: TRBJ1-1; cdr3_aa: CASSPPEGVNTEAFF; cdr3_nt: TGTGCCAGCTCACCACCGGAAGGAGTTAACACTGAAGCTTTCTTT
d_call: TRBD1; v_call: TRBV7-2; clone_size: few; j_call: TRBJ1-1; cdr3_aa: CASRSAGGGTEAFF; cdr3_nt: TGTGCCAGCAGATCAGCAGGGGGGGGCACTGAAGCTTTCTTT
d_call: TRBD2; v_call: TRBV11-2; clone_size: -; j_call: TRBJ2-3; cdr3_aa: CASSLLPGLAGTDTQYF; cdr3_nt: TGTGCCAGCAGCTTATTACCTGGACTAGCGGGCACAGATACGCAGTATTTT
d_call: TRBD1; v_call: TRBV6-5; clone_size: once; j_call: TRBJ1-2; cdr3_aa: CASSRQGYNYGYTF; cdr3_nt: TGTGCCAGCAGTAGACAGGGTTATAACTATGGCTACACCTTC
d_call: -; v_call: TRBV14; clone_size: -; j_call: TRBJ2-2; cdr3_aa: CASRQQGTPNTGELFF; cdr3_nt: TGTGCCAGCAGACAACAGGGAACCCCGAACACCGGGGAGCTGTTTTTT